The clone carrying this TCR beta chain was recorded only once. V was pared by 3 bases and J by 2 bases, with 7 bases between. The germline V gene encodes CDR1 MNHEY and CDR2 SVGAGI. This CDR3 has 14 residues. The data derive from a study of OX40 agonist ivuxolimab in advanced cancers. Data came from immunoSEQ multiplex PCR; TCRdb stores just in-frame clones and leaves some out. Seen here are some 66,000 clones, about 77% observed once, and the top ten hold over 1.5%. Source: CD4+ or CD8+ T cells sorted from blood, taken in a trial of the OX40 agonist ivuxolimab. The chain employs TRBV6-5 and TRBJ2-2; unclear D gene. This clonotype was obtained from an adult with an advanced solid tumor such as melanoma, head and neck, liver or kidney cancer. CDR3 in amino acids: CASSYGRNTGELFF. CDR3 sequence (DNA): TGTGCCAGCAGTTATGGCAGAAACACCGGGGAGCTGTTTTTT.